The T cell receptor beta chain under discussion was sequenced for a study of blood T cell repertoires in COVID-19. As handled by the study authors: Reference gene primers were amplified, and this amplification served to estimate nucleated cell counts. Only in-frame clones appear in the TCRdb table, and some are missing; sequencing was by immunoSEQ multiplex PCR. V and J calls and clone size are copied from that table; D and trimming were computed from the DNA. The sample shows approximately 250,000 clones, around 93% of them seen only once. A COVID-19 case was met by exposed participants within 2 weeks before study entry. Trimming at V came to 4 bases and at J to 1 base, leaving 9 bases not matched to a gene. This CDR3 comprises 16 residues. Germline assignment: CDR1 SEHNR and CDR2 FQNEAQ (reference sequence).

The sequenced material came from PBMCs or T cells enriched from blood (not recorded which). The clonotype was recovered from a man between 40 and 49 years old who had been exposed to COVID-19. The chain uses TRBV7-9 and TRBJ1-1, with TRBD1 identical over 7 bases. The CDR3 region has the DNA TGTGCCAGCAGCTCGATTCTGGGACAGAAGAACACTGAAGCTTTCTTT. This codes for CASSSILGQKNTEAFF.